A single T cell receptor (beta chain) is shown here with its context. The table lists this clonotype with many counts. Its antigen remains unidentified. One base away there is no much larger clone; base qualities are not given. For unsorted PBMC libraries, 2 million PBMCs were used after storage in RNAlater at -80 degrees C until RNA extraction. The multiple sclerosis patients were enrolled in a US clinical protocol that evaluated disease progression with magnetic resonance imaging. Peripheral blood was subjected to Ficoll-Hypaque density gradient centrifugation to isolate PBMCs, which were then cryopreserved in liquid nitrogen. The data were obtained in a study of neurological immune-mediated disorders (dated by TCRdb to between 2018 and 2021). As for the study more broadly: Of the approximately 34 multiple sclerosis patients, some 31 had relapsing-remitting MS and 3 had secondary progressive MS. The study compared peripheral blood TCR-beta repertoires of HTLV-I-associated myelopathy (HAM/TSP) patients, multiple sclerosis patients and healthy controls using UMI-based sequencing. Alongside PBMC samples, the set of more than 85 TCR-beta libraries contained longitudinal samples, technical triplicates, and paired CD4+ and CD8+ T-cell subsets that had been sorted. The cohort comprised some 71 subjects: about 14 HAM/TSP patients, approximately 34 multiple sclerosis patients and around 20 healthy controls. Broad study findings and their caveats: Across subjects, expanded clones never shared an identical CDR3 amino acid sequence, which suggests that the TCR-beta repertoires in every group were private. The highest TCR clonal expansion was observed in HAM/TSP patients, whereas the lowest was observed in MS patients, even when compared with healthy controls. The MS cluster showed no association with clinical or MRI features, and the authors stated that larger cohorts are needed. Repertoires from 18 of 34 MS patients were grouped by phylogenetic analysis into a cluster of related CDR3 sequences, suggesting a possible repertoire-level signature.

The CDR3 measures 13 amino acids from cysteine to phenylalanine. CDR3 DNA only is kept here, 39 bases in frame from base 1. CDR1 and CDR2, looked up from the germline V gene (reference sequence), are DFQATT and SNEGSKA. A distance of 19 bases separates the germline ends of V and J, which lose 0 bases and 14 bases respectively. To synthesize cDNA, template-switch 5'RACE was performed with a primer carrying a 10-nucleotide random unique molecular identifier so that each TCR transcript was tagged. Over 170 million TCR-beta sequences, covering 15-18 subjects, were produced in each sequencing run. Total RNA was extracted with the RNeasy kit. Using the KAPA Real-time Library Amplification kit, TCR-beta VDJ regions were amplified with primers for the TCR constant region and the 5'RACE anchor. A first PCR added sample indexes and Illumina adaptors, and a second PCR then raised library yield. The roughly 650 bp TCR product was size-selected on a 2% E-gel SizeSelection system after Ampure bead purification. Before pooling, libraries had their quality checked on a Bioanalyzer, their concentration measured with Qubit, and their quantity determined with the Kapa Library Quantification kit. Libraries were sequenced paired-end 2 x 150 bp on an Illumina HiSeq 2500. To increase sequence diversity, roughly 24-32% phiX was spiked into each library pool. Per the source publication's procedure: The quality-filtered reads were processed with the UMI-based MiGEC pipeline, whose error correction step removed more than 85% of the raw TCR sequences. IMGT germline references were used for alignment of VDJ genes, and clonotypes were defined by a unique CDR3 amino acid sequence together with V-J genes. Clonal expansion, Shannon diversity and CDR3 relatedness (CalcPairwiseDistances, ClusterSamples) were evaluated with VDJtools, and phylogenetic trees were built with CLCbio workbench. Using coefficient-of-variation modelling across technical triplicates, the study counted a clone as expanded if it had at least 8 unique UMIs. The public reads were quality trimmed at Q25 with fastp and then assembled into clones with MiXCR by TCRdb, keeping productive beta chains. A single entry per CDR3 protein holds the most common genes and DNA from its merged rows. What appears here as the V and J calls and clone size reflects TCRdb's work, not the paper's. The sample profile shows approximately 59,000 distinct CDR3 sequences; approximately 5.1% of them were found once. The ten largest make up around 5.1% of the sample.

This sequence was found in a human donor with multiple sclerosis. The donor label of this sample is uncertain. Sequences were obtained from PBMCs. Recombination linked TRBV20-1 to TRBJ1-2; TRBD1 could be the D gene, as 5 bases match. The bases are TGCAGTGCTAGAGATCGGGGCAGGGTGAAGCAAACCTTC. This encodes CSARDRGRVKQTF.